The present entry profiles one TCR beta chain with its context. Clones were sequenced by immunoSEQ multiplex PCR, and TCRdb holds only the in-frame ones, with some missing. This sample yields 150,000 to 200,000 clones, of which less than 85% are seen a single time; more than 4% belongs to the top ten. This specimen belongs to a study of blood T cell repertoires in COVID-19. The length of the CDR3 is 16 residues. Trimming cost V 5 bases and J 2 bases; bases outside gene matches: 10. CDR1 and CDR2 from the germline V gene are SGHTA and FQGNSA. Sequencing was done on a sample of PBMCs or T cells enriched from blood (not recorded which). The clonotype comes from a woman aged 55-69 years with acute COVID-19. This rearrangement joins TRBV7-2 to TRBJ2-7; TRBD1 matches at 9 bases. CDR3 nucleotide sequence: TGTGCCAGCAGCCTCAGCCTTAGACAGGGGGCCTACGAGCAGTACTTC. Protein: CASSLSLRQGAYEQYF. Full variable domain (rest looked up from reference TRBV7-2 and TRBJ2-7): GAGVSQSPSNKVTEKGKDVELRCDPISGHTALYWYRQSLGQGLEFLIYFQGNSAPDKSGLPSDRFSAERTGGSVSTLTIQRTQQEDSAVYLCASSLSLRQGAYEQYFGPGTRLTVT.